What follows are 18 T cell receptor beta chains derived from one specimen sequenced in a study of Graves' ophthalmopathy and Graves' hyperthyroidism. As the template, RNA transcripts were used to amplify TCR beta CDR3 regions. First-round RT-PCR with HTBI primers preceded a second-round multiplex PCR. TCRdb used MiXCR to reprocess the multiplex PCR reads, holding one entry per CDR3 protein. The table has a few hundred thousand distinct CDR3 sequences, roughly 21% seen once. Sequenced sample: peripheral blood. The source is a woman between 18 and 29 years old with stable Graves' hyperthyroidism.

This clonotype was seen many times. The chain is built from TRBV12-3 or TRBV12-4 and TRBJ2-7, with TRBD2 matching 7 bases. CDR3 length: 14 amino acids. The ends lost 5 bases at V and 3 bases at J; junction bases unmatched: 7. DNA of the CDR3: TGTGCCAGCAGTCTTACGGGACTACTCTACGAGCAGTACTTC. Amino acids: CASSLTGLLYEQYF.

This clonotype was counted a few times. V is TRBV7-2 and J is TRBJ2-5; 8 bases line up with TRBD2. Trimming removed 3 bases from V and 2 bases from J; junction bases left unmatched: 5. Germline values: CDR1 SGHTA, CDR2 FQGNSA. CDR3 length: 15 amino acids. The CDR3 reads CASSLGGGIQETQYF. The CDR3 bases are TGTGCCAGCAGCTTGGGCGGGGGGATACAAGAGACCCAGTACTTC.

This clonotype was seen ten or more times. The chain is built from TRBV11-2 and TRBJ2-7; D unclear. V lost 5 bases and J 0 bases, leaving 14 bases between the germline ends. Germline V gene lookup returns CDR1 SGHAT and CDR2 FQNNGV. This CDR3 has 15 residues. CDR3 amino acids: CASSPSRVSSYEQYF. The DNA for the CDR3 is TGTGCCAGCAGCCCCTCTAGGGTCAGCTCCTACGAGCAGTACTTC. The full variable domain, rest sourced from reference TRBV11-2 and TRBJ2-7, is EAGVAQSPRYKIIEKRQSVAFWCNPISGHATLYWYQQILGQGPKLLIQFQNNGVVDDSQLPKDRFSAERLKGVDSTLKIQPAKLEDSAVYLCASSPSRVSSYEQYFGPGTRLTVT.

This clonotype has at least ten counts. The CDR3 nucleotides are TGTGCCAGCAAGGAGCACTACGAGCAGTACTTC. This codes for CASKEHYEQYF. The chain is built from TRBV6-2 or TRBV6-3 and TRBJ2-7; D gene uncertain. Germline CDR1 MNHEY, CDR2 SVGEGT. V shed 7 bases and J shed 3 bases, with 7 bases lying between them. The CDR3 runs to 11 residues.

The V and J genes are TRBV29-1 and TRBJ2-7; 7 nucleotides line up with TRBD2. Trimming took 4 bases from V and 6 from J; bases not matched to a gene: 9. Per the germline V gene, CDR1 is SQVTM and CDR2 is ANQGSEA. The length of the CDR3 is 13 residues. The CDR3 spells CSVGGGLGSEQYF. CDR3 DNA: TGCAGCGTTGGCGGGGGTTTAGGGTCCGAGCAGTACTTC.

The sample holds many counts of this clonotype. The rearrangement joins TRBV11-2 to TRBJ2-4; D possibly matches TRBD1 or TRBD2 (5 bases each). The CDR3 contains 15 residues. The germline V gene encodes CDR1 SGHAT and CDR2 FQNNGV. Trimming stripped 1 base from V and 1 base from J, with 8 bases between. The CDR3 DNA is TGTGCCAGCAGCTTAGCGGGGCAGGCCAAAAACATTCAGTACTTC. It is translated as CASSLAGQAKNIQYF.

The chain uses TRBV7-2 and TRBJ2-7; tentative D call: TRBD1 (5 bases). The CDR3 extends over 13 amino acids. Germline V gene lookup returns CDR1 SGHTA and CDR2 FQGNSA. The ends were cut back, 9 bases at V and 2 bases at J, with 14 bases in the middle. CDR3 sequence reads: CASGTGLTYEQYF. The CDR3 nucleotides read TGTGCCAGTGGAACAGGATTAACCTACGAGCAGTACTTC.

This clonotype showed up many times. The genes are TRBV7-3 and TRBJ2-7, with a possible D match to TRBD2 (5 bases). CDR1 and CDR2 (germline): SGHTA, FQGTGA. Trimming removed 5 bases at V and 5 bases at J, with 16 bases between. This CDR3 comprises 14 residues. DNA for the CDR3: TGTGCCAGCAGCCTGTCGGCGTCGGGGAACGAGCAGTACTTC. This codes for CASSLSASGNEQYF.

This clonotype was seen repeatedly, ten times or more. The J gene is TRBJ2-2, the V gene TRBV6-2 or TRBV6-3; 10 bases map to TRBD1. V gave up 4 bases and J gave up 8 bases; unmatched junction bases: 10. Germline V gene sequence: CDR1 MNHEY, CDR2 SVGEGT. The CDR3 extends over 16 amino acids. This CDR3 reads CASSLRQGAVPGELFF. CDR3 sequence (DNA): TGTGCCAGCAGTTTACGACAGGGGGCCGTCCCGGGGGAGCTGTTTTTT.

The gene calls are TRBV29-1 and TRBJ2-7; D is possibly TRBD1 or TRBD2 (5 bases each). Trimming removed 8 bases from V and 9 bases from J, with 20 bases in between. Looked up from germline, CDR1 is SQVTM and CDR2 is ANQGSEA. The CDR3 is 12 amino acids. CDR3 region: CSITVRSGAQYF. The CDR3 nucleotides read TGCAGCATTACCGTCAGGTCCGGGGCGCAGTACTTC.

This clonotype was observed a handful of times. In DNA, the CDR3 is TGTGCCAGCAGGTCCCCAACCAACAGGGAACTTGGCTACACCTTC. Its protein product is CASRSPTNRELGYTF. The chain links TRBV2 to TRBJ1-2; the D gene is possibly TRBD1 (6 bases). The CDR3 totals 15 residues. V lost 6 bases and J 7 bases, leaving 21 bases between the germline ends. Germline V gene sequence: CDR1 SNHLY, CDR2 FYNNEI.

This clonotype showed up many times. The chain is built from TRBV20-1 and TRBJ2-5, with D unresolved. V was clipped by 0 bases and J by 5 bases, with 10 bases between them. Germline values: CDR1 DFQATT, CDR2 SNEGSKA (reference sequence). The CDR3 is made up of 13 amino acids. The DNA of the CDR3 is TGCAGTGCTAGAGATGTGGCGACGGAGACCCAGTACTTC. Encoded protein: CSARDVATETQYF.

This clonotype was seen ten or more times. V and J are TRBV7-3 and TRBJ2-2; D unresolved. CDR3 length: 13 residues. Germline V lookup: CDR1 SGHTA, CDR2 FQGTGA. V lost 2 bases and J lost 7, with 8 bases in between. The CDR3, as DNA: TGTGCCAGCAGCTTAGTCATTGGCGGGGAGCTGTTTTTT. Translating gives CASSLVIGGELFF.

This clonotype was seen more than once but under ten times. Its ends do not fully match the called genes, so a read error is possible. The chain joins TRBV7-2 to TRBJ2-4; D ambiguous. CDR3 length: 14 amino acids. The germline V gene encodes CDR1 SGHTA and CDR2 FQGNSA. This CDR3 is CASSFEFSKNIKYF. Written as DNA, the CDR3 is TGTGCCAGCAGCTTTGAGTTTTCCAAAAACATTAAGTACTTC.

This clonotype was seen ten or more times. This chain uses TRBV2 with TRBJ2-7; unclear D gene. CDR1 and CDR2 (germline): SNHLY, FYNNEI. This CDR3 contains 13 residues. The ends were cut back, 0 bases at V and 6 bases at J, with 9 bases in the middle. The CDR3 DNA sequence: TGTGCCAGCAGTGAAGCGCTGGTAAGCGAGCAGTACTTC. This sequence encodes CASSEALVSEQYF.

This clonotype has a count of ten or more. This rearrangement joins TRBV9 to TRBJ1-2; D unresolved. This CDR3 is 15 amino acids long. Per the germline V gene, CDR1 is SGDLS and CDR2 is YYNGEE. The V end was cut by 3 bases, the J end by 0 bases, with 12 bases between. CDR3 sequence reads: CASSAAPGTNYGYTF. The CDR3 DNA reads TGTGCCAGCAGCGCCGCCCCAGGCACTAACTATGGCTACACCTTC.

This clonotype occurred a few times. The V and J genes are TRBV4-1 and TRBJ2-3; a possible D gene is TRBD2 (6 bases). Looked up from germline, CDR1 is MGHRA and CDR2 is YSYEKL. Deletions cut 5 bases from V and 8 bases from J, with 32 bases between. The CDR3 loop spans 19 amino acids. Here the CDR3 reads CASSSDVPSRVGSGGTQYF. CDR3 coding DNA: TGCGCCAGCAGCAGTGACGTCCCTAGTCGGGTCGGGAGCGGTGGTACGCAGTATTTT.

This clonotype was counted at least ten times. The V and J genes are TRBV7-3 and TRBJ2-7; either TRBD1 or TRBD2 may supply D (5 bases each). With 0 bases removed from V and 3 bases from J, the gap between germline ends came to 12 bases. Per germline, CDR1 SGHTA and CDR2 FQGTGA. The CDR3 extends over 15 amino acids. CDR3 DNA sequence: TGTGCCAGCAGCTTAACAGGGACCGGAAACTACGAGCAGTACTTC. Its translation is CASSLTGTGNYEQYF.